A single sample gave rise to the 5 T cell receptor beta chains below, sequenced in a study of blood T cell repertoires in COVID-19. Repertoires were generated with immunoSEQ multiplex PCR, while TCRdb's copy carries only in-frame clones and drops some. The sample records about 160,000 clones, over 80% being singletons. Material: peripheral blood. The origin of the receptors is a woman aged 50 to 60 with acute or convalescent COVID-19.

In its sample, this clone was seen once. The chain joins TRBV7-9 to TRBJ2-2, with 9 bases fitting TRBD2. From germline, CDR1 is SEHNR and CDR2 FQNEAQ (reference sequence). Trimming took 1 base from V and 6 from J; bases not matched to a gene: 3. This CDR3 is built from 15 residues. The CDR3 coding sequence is TGTGCCAGCAGCTTAGGAGGACTAGCGTCCGGGGAGCTGTTTTTT. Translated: CASSLGGLASGELFF.

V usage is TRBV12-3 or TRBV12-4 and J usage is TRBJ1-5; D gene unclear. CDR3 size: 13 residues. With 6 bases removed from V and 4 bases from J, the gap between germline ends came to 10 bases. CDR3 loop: CASSRDRNQPQHF. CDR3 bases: TGTGCCAGCAGCCGCGATCGAAATCAGCCCCAGCATTTT.

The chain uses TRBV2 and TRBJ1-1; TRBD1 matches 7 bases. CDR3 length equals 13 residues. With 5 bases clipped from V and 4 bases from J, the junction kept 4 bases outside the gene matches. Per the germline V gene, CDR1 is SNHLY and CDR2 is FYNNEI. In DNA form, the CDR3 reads TGTGCCAGCAGTCAGGGGGTGGGCACTGAAGCTTTCTTT. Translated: CASSQGVGTEAFF.

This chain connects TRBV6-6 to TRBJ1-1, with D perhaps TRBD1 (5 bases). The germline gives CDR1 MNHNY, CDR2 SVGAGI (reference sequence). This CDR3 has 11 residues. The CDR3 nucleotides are TGTGCAGCGGGACTGAGCACTGAAGCTTTCTTT. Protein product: CAAGLSTEAFF.

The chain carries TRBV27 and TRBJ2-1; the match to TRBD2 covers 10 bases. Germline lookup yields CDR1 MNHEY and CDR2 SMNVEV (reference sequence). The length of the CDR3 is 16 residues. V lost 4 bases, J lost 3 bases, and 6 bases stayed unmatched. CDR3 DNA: TGTGCCAGCAGTTCGTCTCCTAGCGGGAGCTACAATGAGCAGTTCTTC. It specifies CASSSSPSGSYNEQFF.